This T cell receptor beta chain was sequenced for a study of cytotoxic CD8 clonotypes in ibrutinib-treated CLL. The CDR3 totals 16 residues. The V gene end was trimmed by 2 bases and the J gene end by 4 bases; junction bases not matched to a gene: 2. The germline V gene encodes CDR1 SGHRS and CDR2 YFSETQ. The data were produced by immunoSEQ multiplex PCR, yet TCRdb's version contains in-frame clones alone and is incomplete. Among tens of thousands of clones listed, around four fifths were seen once. Regarding the study as a whole: Clonality was higher at ibrutinib response and returned toward baseline at progression.

Around 1.8 micrograms of genomic DNA (from cryopreserved PBMCs) were used for TCR beta libraries. Concerning this clone: Its specificity is unknown.

The sample consisted of PBMCs, taken after 24 months of ibrutinib treatment. This sequence joins TRBV5-1 and TRBJ2-1; 14 nucleotides match TRBD2. The clonotype comes from a human donor with chronic lymphocytic leukemia. The CDR3 spells CASSFGLAGGYNEQFF. The DNA for the CDR3 is TGCGCCAGCAGCTTTGGACTAGCGGGAGGATACAATGAGCAGTTCTTC.